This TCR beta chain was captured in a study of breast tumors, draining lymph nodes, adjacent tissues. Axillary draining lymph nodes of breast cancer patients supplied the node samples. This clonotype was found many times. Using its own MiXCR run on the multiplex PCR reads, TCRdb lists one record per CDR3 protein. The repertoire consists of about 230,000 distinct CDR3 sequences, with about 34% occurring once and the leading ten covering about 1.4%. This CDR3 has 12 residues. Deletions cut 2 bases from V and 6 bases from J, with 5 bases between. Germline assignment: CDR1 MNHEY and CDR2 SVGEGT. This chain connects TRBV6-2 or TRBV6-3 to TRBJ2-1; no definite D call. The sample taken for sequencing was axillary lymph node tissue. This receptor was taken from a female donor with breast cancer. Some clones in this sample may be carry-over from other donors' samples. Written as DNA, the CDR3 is TGTGCCAGCAGTTACCTCAGCAATGAGCAGTTCTTC. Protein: CASSYLSNEQFF.